A selection of T cell receptor beta chains follows, all from one sample in a study of cytomegalovirus exposure and HLA in healthy donors. The repertoire was sequenced with immunoSEQ multiplex PCR; TCRdb's copy has only in-frame clones and lacks some. Among tens of thousands of clones listed, 60% to 75% were seen once. Sequenced input: PBMCs. All receptors come from a man under 40 in good health and CMV-seronegative. CDR3s include the opening cysteine and the closing phenylalanine or tryptophan. Each record gives: J gene, clone size, V gene, CDR3 protein. Clone size, where shown, is once, few, many, or a class for clones that have expanded.

TRBJ2-2 | . | TRBV5-4 | CASSSTEGTGELFF
TRBJ2-7 | . | TRBV18 | CASSPLKTNSYEQYF
TRBJ2-7 | . | TRBV5-6 | CASSATSGGQYF
TRBJ2-1 | . | TRBV7-8 | CASSIPYRGDNEQFF
TRBJ1-1 | . | TRBV6-5 | CASSPPSRVTTEAFF
TRBJ2-3 | few | TRBV29-1 | CSVLEGAHGPRPDTQYF
TRBJ1-1 | few | TRBV6-5 | CASSRGRNTEAFF
TRBJ1-2 | . | TRBV7-9 | CASSLNSEIMGYTF
TRBJ2-7 | . | TRBV7-9 | CASSLTGAYEQYF
TRBJ1-4 | . | TRBV4-1 | CASSAGTGRPANEKLFF
TRBJ1-2 | . | TRBV18 | CASSPRQGIDGYTF
TRBJ2-2 | once | TRBV2 | CASLRSTNTGELFF
TRBJ2-7 | few | TRBV14 | CASSLRSGRADGEQYF
TRBJ2-1 | many | TRBV15 | CATSREPPWREDYNEQFF
TRBJ2-7 | . | TRBV29-1 | CSVRTGRYEQYF
TRBJ1-4 | once | TRBV11-2 | CASSGTVDEKLFF
TRBJ2-1 | few | TRBV6-1 | CASRLLNNEQFF
TRBJ2-1 | . | TRBV6-4 | CASSRGAVSYNEQFF
TRBJ2-1 | . | TRBV29-1 | CSVEDRGSFLHNEQFF
TRBJ2-1 | . | TRBV2 | CASSAQLAGDINEQFF
TRBJ2-3 | . | TRBV5-4 | CASSSDIYPQYF
TRBJ1-1 | . | TRBV29-1 | CSVRGAGATEAFF
TRBJ2-7 | . | TRBV6-5 | CASSYPGLAGEYEQYF
TRBJ2-7 | . | TRBV4-2 | CASSLDRDEQYF
TRBJ2-2 | . | TRBV11-2 | CASSFRPFTGELFF
TRBJ2-6 | few | TRBV14 | CASSHLYGANVLTF
TRBJ2-7 | few | TRBV4-3 | CASSQDPAVSPGWTYEQYF
TRBJ1-1 | . | TRBV6-5 | CASRGTGVDTEAFF
TRBJ2-7 | . | TRBV15 | CATSAGSGTPRF
TRBJ1-1 | . | TRBV6-5 | CASSRGQGIEAFF
TRBJ2-3 | . | TRBV11-3 | CASSPGDTQYF
TRBJ2-1 | once | TRBV5-1 | CASSLVQAHGNEQFF
TRBJ2-1 | . | TRBV2 | CASSGIAGMFYNEQFF
TRBJ2-7 | . | TRBV29-1 | CSVAGGQGVEQYF
TRBJ2-7 | . | TRBV6-5 | CASSFGRDRLSYEQYF
TRBJ2-1 | . | TRBV2 | CASRGTGYGEQFF
TRBJ1-2 | . | TRBV18 | CASSPLDQGLNTF
TRBJ2-1 | . | TRBV20-1 | CSAPLAGFLFF
TRBJ1-1 | . | TRBV6-1 | CASTKDRQRPEAFF